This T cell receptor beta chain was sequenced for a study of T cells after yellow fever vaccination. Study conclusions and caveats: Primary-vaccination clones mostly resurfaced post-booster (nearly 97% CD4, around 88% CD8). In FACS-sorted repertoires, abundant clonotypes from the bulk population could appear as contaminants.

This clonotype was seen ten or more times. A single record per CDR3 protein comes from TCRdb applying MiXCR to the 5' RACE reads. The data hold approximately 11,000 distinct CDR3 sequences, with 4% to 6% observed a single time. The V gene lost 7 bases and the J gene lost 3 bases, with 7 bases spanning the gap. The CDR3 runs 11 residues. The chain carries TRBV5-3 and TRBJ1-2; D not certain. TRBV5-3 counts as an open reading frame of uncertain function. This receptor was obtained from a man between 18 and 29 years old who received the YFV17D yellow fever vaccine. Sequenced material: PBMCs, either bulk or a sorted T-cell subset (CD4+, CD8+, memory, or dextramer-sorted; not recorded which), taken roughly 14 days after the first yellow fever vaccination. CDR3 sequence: CARSAHYGYTF. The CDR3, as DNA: TGTGCCAGATCGGCCCACTATGGCTACACCTTC.